The 31 T cell receptor beta chains below all came from one sample that was sequenced in a study of cytomegalovirus exposure and HLA in healthy donors. In the PCR, 60 Vbeta and 13 Jbeta primers were used. Libraries were prepared by immunoSEQ multiplex PCR; TCRdb keeps only in-frame clonotypes and omits some of them. The sample has about 230,000 clones, around four fifths seen once. Input material: PBMCs. The source is a woman aged 55-69 years in good health and CMV-seropositive.

This chain uses TRBV5-1 with TRBJ2-3, with 7 bases matching TRBD2. The germline V gene has CDR1 SGHRS and CDR2 YFSETQ. V dropped 0 bases and J dropped 2; count of bases not matched to a gene: 6. This CDR3 region has 16 residues. The CDR3 is CASSLGLRGITDTQYF. CDR3 coding DNA: TGCGCCAGCAGCTTGGGATTGCGGGGGATCACAGATACGCAGTATTTT.

This sequence joins TRBV18 and TRBJ1-1; TRBD1 aligns across 9 bases. V dropped 4 bases and J dropped 3; count of bases not matched to a gene: 3. Germline V CDR1 and CDR2: KGHSH, LQKENI. This CDR3 region has 14 residues. CDR3 region: CASSLRTGDTEAFF. DNA for the CDR3: TGTGCCAGCTCACTCCGGACAGGGGACACTGAAGCTTTCTTT. Looking up the rest from reference TRBV18 and TRBJ1-1 gives the full variable domain: NAGVMQNPRHLVRRRGQEARLRCSPMKGHSHVYWYRQLPEEGLKFMVYLQKENIIDESGMPKERFSAEFPKEGPSILRIQQVVRGDSAAYFCASSLRTGDTEAFFGQGTRLTVV.

Only a few counts were recorded for this clone. The rearrangement joins TRBV7-9 to TRBJ1-1; D might be TRBD1 (6 bases). Germline V gene data show CDR1 as SEHNR and CDR2 as FQNEAQ (reference sequence). Trimming took 5 bases from V and 2 from J, leaving 12 bases between them. The CDR3 runs to 14 residues. The DNA of the CDR3 is TGTGCCAGCAGCGTCTCGGGACACAACACTGAAGCTTTCTTT. It yields the protein CASSVSGHNTEAFF.

This chain joins TRBV6-5 and TRBJ1-4; D not certain. The V gene's germline CDR1 is MNHEY and CDR2 SVGAGI. The V and J ends lost 2 bases and 3 bases respectively, with 7 bases between them. This CDR3 region has 14 residues. The CDR3 region is CASSYGGSNEKLFF. CDR3 DNA: TGTGCCAGCAGTTACGGAGGATCTAATGAAAAACTGTTTTTT.

CDR3 sequence (DNA): TGCGCCAGCAGCCAAGATCTTCGGGGGACCATCACCGGGGAGCTGTTTTTT. It is translated as CASSQDLRGTITGELFF. The V and J genes are TRBV4-1 and TRBJ2-2, with a tentative D call TRBD2 (6 bases). The CDR3 runs to 17 residues. Germline V lookup: CDR1 MGHRA, CDR2 YSYEKL. The V end was cut by 0 bases, the J end by 4 bases, with 15 bases between.

This rearrangement joins TRBV18 to TRBJ1-2; 7 bases line up with TRBD1. Trimming removed 0 bases from V and 3 bases from J; junction bases left unmatched: 4. The CDR3 is 15 residues long. Germline lookup yields CDR1 KGHSH and CDR2 LQKENI. CDR3 in DNA: TGTGCCAGCTCACCACCGAACAGGGGAGACTATGGCTACACCTTC. This translates into CASSPPNRGDYGYTF.

The rearrangement links TRBV11-1 to TRBJ1-2; 8 nucleotides agree with TRBD1. Losses at the gene ends were 7 bases for V and 6 bases for J; bases not matched to a gene: 10. CDR3 length equals 14 residues. Germline CDR1 SGHAT, CDR2 FQDESV (reference sequence). The CDR3 DNA is TGTGCCAGCACCAAGGACAGGGCGGTGAATGGCTACACCTTC. As protein: CASTKDRAVNGYTF. The whole variable domain, remainder taken from reference TRBV11-1 and TRBJ1-2, is EAEVAQSPRYKITEKSQAVAFWCDPISGHATLYWYRQILGQGPELLVQFQDESVVDDSQLPKDRFSAERLKGVDSTLKIQPAELGDSAMYLCASTKDRAVNGYTFGSGTRLTVV.

The chain recombines TRBV19 with TRBJ2-3, with 10 bases identical to TRBD2. Trimming took 5 bases from V and 1 from J; bases not matched to a gene: 9. Germline V gene data show CDR1 as LNHDA and CDR2 as SQIVND (reference sequence). The CDR3 contains 17 residues. The CDR3 DNA is TGTGCCAGTAGTTCGCGACACGGGACTAGCGGCACAGATACGCAGTATTTT. Translating it yields CASSSRHGTSGTDTQYF.

This CDR3 is CASILRQLEQYF. CDR3 sequence (DNA): TGTGCCAGTATCCTCAGACAGCTCGAGCAGTACTTC. This sequence joins TRBV19 and TRBJ2-7, with D possibly being TRBD1 (5 bases). Deletions cut 7 bases from V and 6 bases from J, with 13 bases between. CDR3 length: 12 amino acids. Germline loops: CDR1 LNHDA, CDR2 SQIVND (reference sequence).

This chain joins TRBV21-1 and TRBJ2-7; TRBD2 is taken as the D call from the table, unchecked against the DNA. TRBV21-1 is given as a pseudogene. This CDR3 comprises 15 residues. CDR3 residues: CASSKARLAGYEQYF. The CDR3 nucleotides read TGTGCCAGCAGCAAAGCGAGGCTAGCGGGCTACGAGCAGTACTTC.

This chain links TRBV4-2 with TRBJ1-1; D gene uncertain. CDR1 is LGHNA and CDR2 is YNFKEQ in the germline V gene. V lost 1 base and J lost 7, with 7 bases in between. CDR3 length equals 12 residues. The CDR3 sequence: CASSQGDSEAFF. In DNA form, the CDR3 reads TGTGCCAGCAGCCAAGGAGATAGTGAAGCTTTCTTT.

This clone was observed once. The rearrangement uses TRBV20-1 and TRBJ2-7, with unresolved D. CDR3 length equals 10 residues. The germline V gene encodes CDR1 DFQATT and CDR2 SNEGSKA (reference sequence). Trimming left V 3 bases short and J 4 bases short, with 4 bases between. In DNA form, the CDR3 reads TGCAGTGCTAGGACTTACGAGCAGTACTTC. It specifies CSARTYEQYF.

This clone was counted between two and nine times. V usage is TRBV5-4 and J usage is TRBJ1-3, with D possibly being TRBD1 (6 bases). This CDR3 spans 13 amino acids. V gave up 4 bases and J gave up 8 bases, with 13 bases separating them. CDR1 and CDR2 from the germline V gene are SGHNT and YYREEE (reference sequence). This CDR3 is CASSTGQQDTIYF. CDR3 nucleotide sequence: TGTGCCAGCAGCACCGGACAGCAGGACACCATATATTTT.

The J gene is TRBJ2-2, the V gene TRBV10-2; 11 nucleotides agree with TRBD2. Germline V gives CDR1 WSHSY, CDR2 SAAADI. The CDR3 consists of 15 residues. V was clipped by 6 bases and J by 3 bases; unmatched bases: 3. The CDR3, as DNA: TGCGCCAGCAGGATAGCGGGAGGGGACACCGGGGAGCTGTTTTTT. It codes for CASRIAGGDTGELFF.

The V and J genes are TRBV5-1 and TRBJ1-2; 10 positions match TRBD1. After removal of 0 bases from V and 5 bases from J, the junction contained 7 bases not matched to a gene. Germline-derived CDR1 and CDR2 are SGHRS and YFSETQ. The CDR3 spans 16 residues. As DNA, the CDR3 is TGCGCCAGCAGCTTGGTACCGGGGACAGGGGAGTATGGCTACACCTTC. As protein: CASSLVPGTGEYGYTF.

J is TRBJ2-2 and V is TRBV19; 14 bases map to TRBD2. The CDR3 loop spans 15 amino acids. J gave up 6 bases and V 5 bases, and 2 bases lay outside the gene matches. Germline CDR1 and CDR2: LNHDA and SQIVND (reference sequence). This CDR3 reads CASSPGLAGAGELFF. DNA of the CDR3: TGTGCCAGTAGTCCGGGACTAGCGGGGGCCGGGGAGCTGTTTTTT.

The chain links TRBV5-1 to TRBJ2-1, with a tentative D call TRBD1 (6 bases). The germline V gene encodes CDR1 SGHRS and CDR2 YFSETQ. CDR3 size: 13 residues. Trimming left V 0 bases short and J 11 bases short, with 12 bases between. In nucleotides, the CDR3 is TGCGCCAGCAGCTTGGCCTTAACAGGGAAGCAGTTCTTC. It is translated as CASSLALTGKQFF.

This chain uses TRBV7-8 with TRBJ1-5; D gene ambiguous. The CDR3 length is 15 residues. Germline V CDR1 and CDR2: SGHVS, FQNEAQ. Trimming pared 1 base from V and 2 bases from J, leaving 9 bases between. The chain's CDR3 is CASSLEGRGNQPQHF. Here the CDR3 DNA reads TGTGCCAGCAGCTTAGAAGGGAGGGGCAATCAGCCCCAGCATTTT. Full variable domain (outside the CDR3, taken from reference TRBV7-8 and TRBJ1-5): GAGVSQSPRYKVAKRGQDVALRCDPISGHVSLFWYQQALGQGPEFLTYFQNEAQLDKSGLPSDRFFAERPEGSVSTLKIQRTQQEDSAVYLCASSLEGRGNQPQHFGDGTRLSIL.

This chain joins TRBV10-3 and TRBJ2-7; TRBD1 matches 7 bases. This CDR3 has 13 residues. Germline assignment: CDR1 ENHRY and CDR2 SYGVKD. J lost 4 bases, V lost 9 bases, and 9 bases had no gene match. The CDR3 loop reads CAMSGTEDYEQYF. The CDR3 coding sequence is TGTGCCATGTCCGGGACAGAGGATTACGAGCAGTACTTC.

The gene calls are TRBV30 and TRBJ2-1, with 7 bases lining up with TRBD2. This CDR3 is built from 17 residues. CDR1 is GTSNPN, CDR2 SVGIG, per germline (reference sequence). V trimming: 1 base; J trimming: 5 bases; junction bases outside the gene matches: 14. DNA of the CDR3: TGTGCCTGGAGTGGCCCCCCCAGGCTAGCGGTTAACAATGAGCAGTTCTTC. Its protein is CAWSGPPRLAVNNEQFF.

With respect to this clone: Other DNA sequences in the sample encode the same CDR3. The chain carries TRBV18 and TRBJ1-2; 10 bases agree with TRBD1. The germline CDR1 and CDR2 sequences are KGHSH and LQKENI. The CDR3 has 15 residues. Trimming cost V 6 bases and J 0 bases; bases outside gene matches: 4. CDR3 DNA: TGTGCCAGCTCGCTTGGACAGGGGGCTAACTATGGCTACACCTTC. This codes for CASSLGQGANYGYTF.

This clone has a handful of counts. The gene calls are TRBV7-9 and TRBJ2-2, with D perhaps matching TRBD1 (6 bases). V was clipped by 5 bases and J by 3 bases, with 13 bases between them. The CDR3 spans 15 residues. Germline CDR1 reads SEHNR; CDR2 reads FQNEAQ (reference sequence). The CDR3 region is CASSPPGHYTGELFF. The DNA for the CDR3 is TGTGCCAGCAGCCCCCCGGGACACTACACCGGGGAGCTGTTTTTT.

This chain connects TRBV5-1 to TRBJ2-1; 14 nucleotides line up with TRBD2. V gave up 4 bases and J gave up 10 bases; unmatched junction bases: 7. CDR3 length: 15 amino acids. Per the germline V gene, CDR1 is SGHRS and CDR2 is YFSETQ. Written as DNA, the CDR3 is TGCGCCAGCAGCCCAGGACTAGCGGGAGGATCCGAGCAGTTCTTC. This codes for CASSPGLAGGSEQFF.

The chain recombines TRBV5-1 with TRBJ2-7; 10 bases match TRBD2. Germline assignment: CDR1 SGHRS and CDR2 YFSETQ. The J segment lost 7 bases and the V segment lost 3 bases, leaving 13 bases of the junction unmatched. The CDR3 is made up of 16 amino acids. The CDR3 here is CASSWILAGGVLEQYF. As DNA, the CDR3 is TGCGCCAGCAGCTGGATATTAGCGGGAGGCGTCCTAGAGCAGTACTTC.

The chain recombines TRBV6-1 with TRBJ2-1; perhaps TRBD2 as D (5 bases). Trimming stripped 2 bases from V and 9 bases from J, with 17 bases between. From germline, CDR1 is MNHNS and CDR2 SASEGT. The CDR3 has 15 residues. The DNA for the CDR3 is TGTGCCAGCAGTGAATATGGAGGTAGCGAGGGTGAGCAGTTCTTC. It translates to CASSEYGGSEGEQFF.

V is TRBV5-1 and J is TRBJ1-1; 8 bases are a match to TRBD1. Germline CDR1 reads SGHRS; CDR2 reads YFSETQ. V lost 0 bases to trimming and J lost 4 bases; unmatched junction nucleotides: 5. The CDR3 spans 15 residues. The CDR3 reads CASSLEGQGATEAFF. CDR3 in DNA: TGCGCCAGCAGCTTGGAGGGGCAGGGGGCCACTGAAGCTTTCTTT.

This chain connects TRBV12-5 to TRBJ1-5; D is unclear. Germline CDR1 is LGHNT and CDR2 is FRNRAP. The V end lost 4 bases, the J end lost 6 bases, and 10 bases lay between the germline ends. The CDR3 contains 13 residues. The CDR3 loop reads CASGSVGIQPQHF. The CDR3 DNA reads as TGTGCTAGTGGTTCTGTCGGGATTCAGCCCCAGCATTTT.

The chain combines TRBV11-3 with TRBJ2-3; D might be TRBD2 (6 bases). Germline CDR1 is SGHNT and CDR2 is YENEEA. Trimming removed 5 bases from V and 2 bases from J, with 17 bases in between. The CDR3 spans 16 residues. The DNA for the CDR3 is TGTGCCAGCAGCCTGGGACTCAAAGAAATCACAGATACGCAGTATTTT. Translation gives CASSLGLKEITDTQYF. The full variable domain, with the rest looked up from reference TRBV11-3 and TRBJ2-3, is EAGVVQSPRYKIIEKKQPVAFWCNPISGHNTLYWYLQNLGQGPELLIRYENEEAVDDSQLPKDRFSAERLKGVDSTLKIQPAELGDSAVYLCASSLGLKEITDTQYFGPGTRLTVL.

This clone was picked up one time. V and J are TRBV25-1 and TRBJ1-4; no firm D call. The CDR3 spans 11 residues. V lost 6 bases to trimming and J lost 7 bases, with 6 bases between them. CDR1 and CDR2 from the germline V gene are MGHDK and SYGVNS. CDR3 amino acids: CASRRGEKLFF. The DNA of the CDR3 is TGTGCCAGCAGGCGAGGTGAAAAACTGTTTTTT.

The chain recombines TRBV28 with TRBJ2-7; 8 bases fit TRBD2. Germline lookup yields CDR1 MDHEN and CDR2 SYDVKM. Trimming took 5 bases from V and 3 from J; bases not matched to a gene: 6. This CDR3 contains 14 residues. CDR3: CASSLIAGSYEQYF. The CDR3 bases are TGTGCCAGCAGTCTCATAGCGGGGAGCTACGAGCAGTACTTC.

There are a few counts of this clone. This sequence joins TRBV19 and TRBJ2-1; possible D gene TRBD1, 6 bases. This CDR3 is built from 15 residues. The germline V gene has CDR1 LNHDA and CDR2 SQIVND (reference sequence). The germline V and J ends were trimmed by 10 bases and 8 bases, with 24 bases remaining between them. As DNA, the CDR3 is TGTGCCACCCTATCCCGGGACACCGACGGGCATGAGCAGTTCTTC. Its translation is CATLSRDTDGHEQFF.